The text below deals with one TCR beta chain. The data derive from a study of blood T cell repertoires in COVID-19. Study context: Samples of COVID-19 (acute and convalescent) were obtained from the United States, Italy and Spain.

Libraries were prepared by immunoSEQ multiplex PCR; TCRdb keeps only in-frame clonotypes and omits some of them. The data show around 300,000 clones, with over 75% seen just once and 2.4% held by the top ten. The specimen was PBMCs or T cells enriched from blood (not recorded which). This sequence originates from a woman aged 18-29 years who had recovered from COVID-19.

CDR3 residues: CASSFYRERNQPQHF. For the CDR3, the DNA is TGTGCCAGCAGTTTCTACAGGGAAAGGAATCAGCCCCAGCATTTT. V gene TRBV28 combines with J gene TRBJ1-5; D possibly corresponds to TRBD1 (6 bases). The CDR3 extends over 15 amino acids. V shed 3 bases and J shed 4 bases, with 13 bases lying between them. From germline, CDR1 is MDHEN and CDR2 SYDVKM.